This TCR beta chain is drawn from a study of CD8+ T cells in alopecia areata. The overall study: Tofacitinib administration to treated patients was oral, at 5 to 10 mg twice daily.

Extracted RNA was reverse transcribed into cDNA, the sequencing template. Generated by immunoSEQ multiplex PCR, the TCRdb table keeps only in-frame clones and is missing some. The sample has under 350,000 clones; 58% are singletons. Specified treatment: oral pan-JAK inhibitor, 5-10 mg twice daily. As part of sample collection, lesional scalp punch biopsies and peripheral blood were taken from alopecia areata patients. A word on this clone: Its antigen is as yet unknown.

Study-wide findings and caveats: Mice showed clearer TCR sharing than patients did, a gap that was possibly HLA-related. Just one nonresponder means the tie between baseline CD8+ expansion and response stays uncertain.

With 0 bases removed from V and 0 bases from J, the gap between germline ends came to 17 bases. From germline, CDR1 is GTSNPN and CDR2 SVGIG (reference sequence). CDR3 length equals 18 residues. This receptor was obtained from a human donor with alopecia areata. The gene calls are TRBV30 and TRBJ1-4; D is unclear. Sample: CD4+ T cells sorted from blood, taken at week 24, from a patient treated with tofacitinib. CDR3 DNA sequence: TGTGCCTGGAGTGTAAAACAGTCCGAAGGTGCAACTAATGAAAAACTGTTTTTT. Protein product: CAWSVKQSEGATNEKLFF.